The 24 T cell receptor beta chains given below trace back to one sample, sequenced in a study of cytomegalovirus exposure and HLA in healthy donors. 13 Jbeta primers and 60 Vbeta primers were used for the PCR. TCRdb's table, derived via immunoSEQ multiplex PCR, lists solely in-frame clones and lacks some. The top ten clones hold about 19% of a sample with 100,000 to 150,000 clones, 83% of them seen once. The sample taken for sequencing was PBMCs. These receptors all come from a young man in good health and CMV-seropositive.

This clone was counted a single time. V usage is TRBV30 and J usage is TRBJ2-2, with D possibly being TRBD2 (5 bases). Trimming took 8 bases from V and 2 from J, leaving 15 bases between them. The germline V gene has CDR1 GTSNPN and CDR2 SVGIG (reference sequence). The CDR3 is 14 residues long. Written as DNA, the CDR3 is TGTGCCCGCGGGCAGGCGGGTAACACCGGGGAGCTGTTTTTT. Translating it yields CARGQAGNTGELFF. The full variable domain, with the rest looked up from reference TRBV30 and TRBJ2-2, is SQTIHQWPATLVQPVGSPLSLECTVEGTSNPNLYWYRQAAGRGLQLLFYSVGIGQISSEVPQNLSASRPQDRQFILSSKKLLLSDSGFYLCARGQAGNTGELFFGEGSRLTVL.

The V call is TRBV5-1, the J call TRBJ1-1, with D possibly TRBD1 on 6 matching bases. Germline CDR1 SGHRS, CDR2 YFSETQ. The CDR3 covers 14 residues. The V end was cut by 4 bases, the J end by 5 bases, with 15 bases between. CDR3 coding DNA: TGCGCCAGCAGCCCCGGGGGGGCGGAAACTGAAGCTTTCTTT. Encoded protein: CASSPGGAETEAFF.

The chain recombines TRBV6-4 with TRBJ2-1; the match to TRBD2 covers 8 bases. Per germline, CDR1 MRHNA and CDR2 SNTAGT. This CDR3 is 14 amino acids long. With V trimmed by 4 bases and J by 1 base, 0 bases remained unmatched. The CDR3 here is CASSAGGSYNEQFF. For the CDR3, the DNA is TGTGCCAGCAGTGCGGGGGGGTCCTACAATGAGCAGTTCTTC.

V and J are TRBV2 and TRBJ2-3, with 13 bases lining up with TRBD2. J lost 6 bases, V lost 6 bases, and 9 bases had no gene match. This CDR3 region has 16 residues. Germline CDR1 is SNHLY and CDR2 is FYNNEI. CDR3 coding DNA: TGTGCCAGCAGGGAGTTAACTAGCGGGGGGGAGGATACGCAGTATTTT. Amino acids: CASRELTSGGEDTQYF.

The rearrangement joins TRBV11-3 to TRBJ1-6; D is ambiguous. Trimming shortened V by 3 bases and J by 10 bases, and 10 bases separated the two germline ends. CDR1 SGHNT and CDR2 YENEEA come from the germline V gene. The CDR3 consists of 13 residues. For the CDR3, the DNA is TGTGCCAGCAGCTTTATGCAGGTCTCACCCCTCCACTTT. This gives the protein CASSFMQVSPLHF. Together with reference TRBV11-3 and TRBJ1-6, the CDR3 gives the full variable domain: EAGVVQSPRYKIIEKKQPVAFWCNPISGHNTLYWYLQNLGQGPELLIRYENEEAVDDSQLPKDRFSAERLKGVDSTLKIQPAELGDSAVYLCASSFMQVSPLHFGNGTRLTVT.

This chain links TRBV19 with TRBJ2-2; maybe TRBD2 (5 bases). The CDR3 contains 12 residues. The germline V and J ends were trimmed by 2 bases and 8 bases, with 6 bases remaining between them. Germline V gene lookup returns CDR1 LNHDA and CDR2 SQIVND (reference sequence). This CDR3 reads CASSIKRGELFF. The CDR3 region has the DNA TGTGCCAGTAGTATAAAGCGGGGGGAGCTGTTTTTT.

The chain is built from TRBV28 and TRBJ1-3, with TRBD1 matching over 10 bases. There are 14 residues in the CDR3. V shed 5 bases, J shed 5 bases, and the junction held 3 bases outside the gene matches. The germline gives CDR1 MDHEN, CDR2 SYDVKM. CDR3 bases: TGTGCCAGCAGTCCGGGACAGGGGCGAAACACCATATATTTT. It yields the protein CASSPGQGRNTIYF.

The chain is built from TRBV29-1 and TRBJ2-7; D possibly corresponds to TRBD2 (5 bases). This CDR3 is built from 12 residues. Germline V gene sequence: CDR1 SQVTM, CDR2 ANQGSEA. V was cut by 4 bases and J by 3 bases, with 10 bases left in between. DNA of the CDR3: TGCAGCGTTGCGGGGAAAGGCTACGAGCAGTACTTC. It specifies CSVAGKGYEQYF.

The CDR3 sequence is CASSLAVSGIPDTQYF. The DNA of the CDR3 is TGTGCCAGCAGCTTGGCAGTTAGCGGGATTCCAGATACGCAGTATTTT. The chain couples TRBV5-4 to TRBJ2-3; TRBD2 aligns across 8 bases. The CDR3 extends over 16 amino acids. The germline CDR1 and CDR2 sequences are SGHNT and YYREEE (reference sequence). The V gene end was trimmed by 0 bases and the J gene end by 4 bases; junction bases not matched to a gene: 7.

The gene calls are TRBV13 and TRBJ2-7; 10 bases agree with TRBD1. The length of the CDR3 is 16 residues. Germline V gene lookup returns CDR1 PRHDT and CDR2 FYEKMQ (reference sequence). V lost 0 bases and J lost 3; bases outside the gene matches: 5. CDR3 region: CASSLGPGTGDYEQYF. The CDR3 DNA sequence: TGTGCCAGCAGCTTAGGTCCCGGGACAGGGGACTACGAGCAGTACTTC.

The chain combines TRBV10-2 with TRBJ2-7; 8 bases line up with TRBD1. This CDR3 region has 13 residues. Trimming at V came to 6 bases and at J to 2 bases, leaving 3 bases not matched to a gene. The germline V gene has CDR1 WSHSY and CDR2 SAAADI. This CDR3 is CASRKQGAYEQYF. The CDR3 DNA reads TGCGCCAGCAGGAAACAGGGGGCCTACGAGCAGTACTTC.

V usage is TRBV5-1 and J usage is TRBJ2-5; 7 positions match TRBD2. The V and J ends lost 5 bases and 4 bases, in that order; junction bases with no gene match: 8. The CDR3 totals 14 residues. Germline CDR1 and CDR2: SGHRS and YFSETQ. The CDR3 is CASSYGGKGETQYF. CDR3 bases: TGCGCCAGCAGTTACGGGGGGAAGGGAGAGACCCAGTACTTC.

The chain has TRBV7-9 and TRBJ1-2; TRBD1 might be the D (6 bases). The CDR3 has 13 amino acids. V lost 5 bases and J 6 bases, leaving 13 bases between the germline ends. Germline V lookup: CDR1 SEHNR, CDR2 FQNEAQ (reference sequence). The CDR3 coding sequence is TGTGCCAGCAGCCTCAACAGGGTCGATGGCTACACCTTC. As protein: CASSLNRVDGYTF.

The CDR3: CASSSPYGELFF. CDR3 in DNA: TGTGCCAGCAGTTCCCCGTACGGGGAGCTGTTTTTT. This chain joins TRBV28 and TRBJ2-2; D unclear. This CDR3 comprises 12 residues. Looked up from germline, CDR1 is MDHEN and CDR2 is SYDVKM. The V end lost 4 bases, the J end lost 7 bases, and 7 bases lay between the germline ends.

This clone showed up just a few times. The chain is built from TRBV18 and TRBJ1-2; 7 bases map to TRBD1. J gave up 6 bases and V 2 bases, and 6 bases lay outside the gene matches. Germline V gene data show CDR1 as KGHSH and CDR2 as LQKENI. There are 14 residues in the CDR3. CDR3 DNA sequence: TGTGCCAGCTCACCATTGAAGGGGGCTCATGGCTACACCTTC. Residues: CASSPLKGAHGYTF.

The chain has TRBV19 and TRBJ1-5; D gene uncertain. Germline V gene lookup returns CDR1 LNHDA and CDR2 SQIVND (reference sequence). The germline V and J ends were trimmed by 0 bases and 0 bases, with 9 bases remaining between them. The CDR3 covers 16 residues. This CDR3 is CASSIEGRYSNQPQHF. As DNA, the CDR3 is TGTGCCAGTAGTATAGAAGGGAGATATAGCAATCAGCCCCAGCATTTT.

This sequence joins TRBV27 and TRBJ2-7; D not certain. Germline V gene data show CDR1 as MNHEY and CDR2 as SMNVEV (reference sequence). The V gene lost 0 bases and the J gene lost 4 bases, with 13 bases spanning the gap. The CDR3 length is 15 residues. The CDR3 nucleotides read TGTGCCAGCAGTTTATCCGGGTCCTGGTTTTACGAGCAGTACTTC. It encodes CASSLSGSWFYEQYF.

The V and J genes are TRBV7-9 and TRBJ1-1; possible D gene TRBD1, 6 bases. The germline V gene has CDR1 SEHNR and CDR2 FQNEAQ (reference sequence). V lost 6 bases to trimming and J lost 4 bases, with 18 bases between them. The CDR3 covers 15 residues. CDR3 in DNA: TGTGCCAGCAGTCCCACAGGGACCGTAGGCACTGAAGCTTTCTTT. The encoded protein is CASSPTGTVGTEAFF. Full variable domain (outside the CDR3, taken from reference TRBV7-9 and TRBJ1-1): DTGVSQNPRHKITKRGQNVTFRCDPISEHNRLYWYRQTLGQGPEFLTYFQNEAQLEKSRLLSDRFSAERPKGSFSTLEIQRTEQGDSAMYLCASSPTGTVGTEAFFGQGTRLTVV.

J is TRBJ2-2 and V is TRBV7-9; D is undetermined. This CDR3 comprises 16 residues. Germline CDR1 is SEHNR and CDR2 is FQNEAQ (reference sequence). V gave up 5 bases and J gave up 6 bases, with 19 bases separating them. In DNA form, the CDR3 reads TGTGCCAGCAGCCCAAACAGTCCTCGTTCGCCCGGGGAGCTGTTTTTT. Translating it yields CASSPNSPRSPGELFF.

The chain carries TRBV6-5 and TRBJ2-5; D is uncertain. The germline V gene has CDR1 MNHEY and CDR2 SVGAGI. CDR3 size: 12 residues. V was shortened by 0 bases and J by 5 bases, with 4 bases between the two germline ends. The CDR3, as DNA: TGTGCCAGCAGTTACTCGAGTGAGACCCAGTACTTC. This gives the protein CASSYSSETQYF.

The chain joins TRBV30 to TRBJ2-1; 7 nucleotides line up with TRBD2. The CDR3 length is 11 residues. The V segment lost 4 bases and the J segment 10 bases; nucleotides outside the gene matches: 4. Germline CDR1 is GTSNPN and CDR2 is SVGIG (reference sequence). The CDR3 reads CAWIAGHEQFF. DNA for the CDR3: TGTGCCTGGATAGCGGGTCACGAGCAGTTCTTC.

The chain carries TRBV6-6 and TRBJ1-6; D is uncertain. V was shortened by 11 bases and J by 9 bases, with 14 bases between the two germline ends. Germline V CDR1 and CDR2: MNHNY, SVGAGI (reference sequence). The CDR3 sequence is 12 residues long. The CDR3 spells CASTQEGSPLHF. The DNA for the CDR3 is TGTGCCTCTACCCAAGAGGGTTCACCCCTCCACTTT.

This clone occurred once. The chain employs TRBV7-8 and TRBJ1-5; D is possibly TRBD1 (6 bases). Germline loops: CDR1 SGHVS, CDR2 FQNEAQ. CDR3 size: 13 residues. Trimming pared 0 bases from V and 9 bases from J, leaving 9 bases between. CDR3 in amino acids: CASSLAETGPQHF. In DNA, the CDR3 is TGTGCCAGCAGCTTAGCCGAGACAGGGCCCCAGCATTTT.

The chain joins TRBV5-1 to TRBJ1-1; unclear D gene. Germline CDR1 SGHRS, CDR2 YFSETQ. V shed 0 bases and J shed 5 bases, with 11 bases lying between them. This CDR3 spans 14 amino acids. The CDR3 region has the DNA TGCGCCAGCAGCTTGGAAGGAGGGCCGACTGAAGCTTTCTTT. Encoded protein: CASSLEGGPTEAFF.